This paragraph covers one TCR beta chain sequence. The protocol was immunoSEQ multiplex PCR, while the TCRdb copy is restricted to in-frame clones and leaves out a portion. The profile shows approximately 260,000 clones, about 80% of them singletons. The data stem from a study of Tregs in tolerant kidney transplant recipients. Trimming shortened V by 3 bases and J by 4 bases, and 10 bases separated the two germline ends. CDR1 is MNHNY, CDR2 SVGAGI, per germline (reference sequence). The CDR3 has 14 residues. CD4+CD25+CD127- Tregs, CD4+CD25- non-Tregs, CD4 and CD8 cells were sorted. The clonotype originates from a human donor in good health. Sequenced: CD4+ T cells from blood. The chain links TRBV6-6 to TRBJ1-3, with D hard to call. The CDR3 DNA sequence: TGTGCCAGCAGTTATGGGTCGAGGGGAAACACCATATATTTT. Translating it yields CASSYGSRGNTIYF.